This section outlines one T cell receptor beta chain sequence together with its context. Its antigen is currently unknown. Generation of TCR beta libraries employed quantitative 5'-RACE incorporating molecular barcodes. TCRdb reanalysed the 5' RACE reads using MiXCR and keeps one entry per CDR3 protein. The table includes about 540,000 distinct CDR3 sequences, about 12% detected once. This record comes from a study of CD8 T cells in ankylosing spondylitis. The CDR3 contains 15 residues. V was cut by 2 bases and J by 4 bases, with 14 bases left in between. Germline V gene data show CDR1 as MNHNS and CDR2 as SASEGT. Study conclusions and caveats: Typical of ankylosing spondylitis blood, it appeared, was a TCR beta motif of eight highly homologous variants. Those disease-linked clones were CD8+; they were also relatively rare in peripheral blood. Reports say disease-linked clones showed up significantly more in matched ankylosing spondylitis synovial fluid.

The chain joins TRBV6-1 to TRBJ1-2, with D possibly matching TRBD1 (6 bases). The TCR was taken from a male donor with ankylosing spondylitis. Sequencing was performed on blood, either unsorted or a sorted T cell fraction (not recorded which). The CDR3 DNA is TGTGCCAGCAGTGAAAACGTTGGCAGGGGCTATGGCTACACCTTC. Translated, it gives CASSENVGRGYGYTF.